One T cell receptor beta chain is described in this entry. Its specificity is unknown. The entry originates in a study of T cell responses to AZD1222 COVID-19 vaccine. The protocol was immunoSEQ multiplex PCR, while the TCRdb copy is restricted to in-frame clones and leaves out a portion. The data show over 100,000 clones, with about 90% seen just once and roughly 4.5% held by the top ten. Regarding the study as a whole: Regions 160-218 and 743-854 held dominance among vaccine-associated CD4 TCRs, which spanned spike. The donor cohort was predominantly white British with a female majority, and clonal diversity may have been underestimated.

Germline CDR1 SGHVS, CDR2 FNYEAQ. CDR3 size: 14 residues. With V trimmed by 6 bases and J by 2 bases, 3 bases remained unmatched. The gene calls are TRBV7-6 and TRBJ2-7, with TRBD2 identical over 11 bases. The source of this sequence is an adult who received the AZD1222 COVID-19 vaccine. Sequencing was performed on peripheral blood, taken 28 days after the second AZD1222 dose. The CDR3 bases are TGTGCCAGCAGGCCACTAGCGGGAGCCTACGAGCAGTACTTC. Its protein product is CASRPLAGAYEQYF.